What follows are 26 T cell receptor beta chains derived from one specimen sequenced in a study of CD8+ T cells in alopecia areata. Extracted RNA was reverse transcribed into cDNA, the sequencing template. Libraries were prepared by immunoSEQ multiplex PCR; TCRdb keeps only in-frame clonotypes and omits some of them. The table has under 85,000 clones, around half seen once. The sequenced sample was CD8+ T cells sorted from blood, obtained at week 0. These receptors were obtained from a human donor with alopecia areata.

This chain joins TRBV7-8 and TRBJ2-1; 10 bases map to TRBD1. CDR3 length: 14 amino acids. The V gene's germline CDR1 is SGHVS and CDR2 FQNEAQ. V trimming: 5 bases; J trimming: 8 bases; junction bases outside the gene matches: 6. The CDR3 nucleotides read TGTGCCAGCAGCCGGGACAGGGGTTGGGATGAGCAGTTCTTC. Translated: CASSRDRGWDEQFF.

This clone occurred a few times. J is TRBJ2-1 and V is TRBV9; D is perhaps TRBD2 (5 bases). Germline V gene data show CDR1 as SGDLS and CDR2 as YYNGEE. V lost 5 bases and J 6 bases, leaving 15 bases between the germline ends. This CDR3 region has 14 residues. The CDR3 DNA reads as TGTGCCAGCAGTTACACACGGGAAGGCAATGAGCAGTTCTTC. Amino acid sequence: CASSYTREGNEQFF.

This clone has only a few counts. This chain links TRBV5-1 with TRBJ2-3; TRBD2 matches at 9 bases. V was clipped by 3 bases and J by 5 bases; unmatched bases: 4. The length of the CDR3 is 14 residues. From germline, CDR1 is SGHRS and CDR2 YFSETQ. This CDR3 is CASSYSGSVDTQYF. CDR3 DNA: TGCGCCAGCAGCTATAGCGGGAGTGTAGATACGCAGTATTTT.

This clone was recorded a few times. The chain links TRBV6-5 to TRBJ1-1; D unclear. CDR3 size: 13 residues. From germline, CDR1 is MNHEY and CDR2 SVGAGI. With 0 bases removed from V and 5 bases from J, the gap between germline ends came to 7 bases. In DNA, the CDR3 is TGTGCCAGCAGTTACTCGTTCGGGACTGAAGCTTTCTTT. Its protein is CASSYSFGTEAFF.

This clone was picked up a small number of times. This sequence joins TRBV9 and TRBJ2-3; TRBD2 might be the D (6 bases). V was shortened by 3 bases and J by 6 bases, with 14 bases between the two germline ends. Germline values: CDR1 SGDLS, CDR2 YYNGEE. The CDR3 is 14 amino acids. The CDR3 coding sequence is TGTGCCAGCAGCGCGGGGGATAGGCCTGATACGCAGTATTTT. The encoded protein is CASSAGDRPDTQYF.

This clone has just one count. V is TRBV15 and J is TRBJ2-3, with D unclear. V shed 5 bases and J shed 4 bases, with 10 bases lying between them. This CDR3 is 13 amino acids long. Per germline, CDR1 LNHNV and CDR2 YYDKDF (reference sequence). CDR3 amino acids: CATSGNPADTQYF. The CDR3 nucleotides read TGTGCCACCAGCGGAAATCCCGCAGATACGCAGTATTTT. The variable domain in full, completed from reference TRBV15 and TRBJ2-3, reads DAMVIQNPRYQVTQFGKPVTLSCSQTLNHNVMYWYQQKSSQAPKLLFHYYDKDFNNEADTPDNFQSRRPNTSFCFLDIRSPGLGDTAMYLCATSGNPADTQYFGPGTRLTVL.

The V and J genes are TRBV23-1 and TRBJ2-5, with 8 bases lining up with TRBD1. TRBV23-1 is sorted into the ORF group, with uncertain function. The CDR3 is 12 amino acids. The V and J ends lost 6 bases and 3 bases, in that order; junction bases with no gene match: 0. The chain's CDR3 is CASRQGEETQYF. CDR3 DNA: TGCGCCAGCAGACAGGGGGAAGAGACCCAGTACTTC.

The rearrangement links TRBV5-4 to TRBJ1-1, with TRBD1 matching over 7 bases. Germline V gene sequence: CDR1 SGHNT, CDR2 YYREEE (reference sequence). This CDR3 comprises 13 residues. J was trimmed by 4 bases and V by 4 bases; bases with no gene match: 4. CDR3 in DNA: TGTGCCAGCAGCCCGGACAGGATCACTGAAGCTTTCTTT. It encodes CASSPDRITEAFF.

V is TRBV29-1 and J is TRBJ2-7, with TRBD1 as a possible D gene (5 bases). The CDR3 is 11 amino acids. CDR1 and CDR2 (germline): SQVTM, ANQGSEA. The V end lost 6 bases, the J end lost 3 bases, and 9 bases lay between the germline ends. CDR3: CSVRTHYEQYF. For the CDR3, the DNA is TGCAGCGTCCGGACACACTACGAGCAGTACTTC.

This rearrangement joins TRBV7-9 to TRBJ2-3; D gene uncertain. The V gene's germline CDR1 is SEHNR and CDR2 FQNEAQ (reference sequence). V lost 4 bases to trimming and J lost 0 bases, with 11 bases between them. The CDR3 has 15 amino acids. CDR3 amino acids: CASSSTGSSTDTQYF. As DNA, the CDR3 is TGTGCCAGCAGCTCCACCGGGTCTAGCACAGATACGCAGTATTTT.

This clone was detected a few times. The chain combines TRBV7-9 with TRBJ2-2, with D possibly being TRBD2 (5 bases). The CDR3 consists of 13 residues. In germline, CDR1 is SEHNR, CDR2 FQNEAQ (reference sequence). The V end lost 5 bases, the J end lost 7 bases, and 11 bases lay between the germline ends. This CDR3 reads CASSQPRDGELFF. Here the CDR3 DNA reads TGTGCCAGCAGCCAACCCCGGGACGGGGAGCTGTTTTTT.

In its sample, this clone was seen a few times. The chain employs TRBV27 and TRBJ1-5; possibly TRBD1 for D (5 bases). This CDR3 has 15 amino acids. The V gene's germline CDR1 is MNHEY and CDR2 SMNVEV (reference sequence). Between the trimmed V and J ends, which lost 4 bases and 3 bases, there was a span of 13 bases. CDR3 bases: TGTGCCAGCAGTTCGGGAGGACACACCAATCAGCCCCAGCATTTT. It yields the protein CASSSGGHTNQPQHF.

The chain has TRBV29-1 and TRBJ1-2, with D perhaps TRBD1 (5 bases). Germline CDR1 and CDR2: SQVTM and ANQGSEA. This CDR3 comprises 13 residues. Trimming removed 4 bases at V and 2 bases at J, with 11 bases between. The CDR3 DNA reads TGCAGCGTTGCGGAGGGGAGGAACTATGGCTACACCTTC. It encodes CSVAEGRNYGYTF. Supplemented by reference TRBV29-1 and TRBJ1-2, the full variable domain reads SAVISQKPSRDICQRGTSLTIQCQVDSQVTMMFWYRQQPGQSLTLIATANQGSEATYESGFVIDKFPISRPNLTFSTLTVSNMSPEDSSIYLCSVAEGRNYGYTFGSGTRLTVV.

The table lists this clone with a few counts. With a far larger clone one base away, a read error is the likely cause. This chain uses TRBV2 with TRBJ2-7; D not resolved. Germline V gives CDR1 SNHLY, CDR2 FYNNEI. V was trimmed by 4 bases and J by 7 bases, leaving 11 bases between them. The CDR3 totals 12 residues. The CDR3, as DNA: TGTGCCAGCAGTGCAGAATTCAATGAGCAGTACTTC. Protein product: CASSAEFNEQYF. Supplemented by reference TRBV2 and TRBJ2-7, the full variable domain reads EPEVTQTPSHQVTQMGQEVILRCVPISNHLYFYWYRQILGQKVEFLVSFYNNEISEKSEIFDDQFSVERPDGSNFTLKIRSTKLEDSAMYFCASSAEFNEQYFGPGTRLTVT.

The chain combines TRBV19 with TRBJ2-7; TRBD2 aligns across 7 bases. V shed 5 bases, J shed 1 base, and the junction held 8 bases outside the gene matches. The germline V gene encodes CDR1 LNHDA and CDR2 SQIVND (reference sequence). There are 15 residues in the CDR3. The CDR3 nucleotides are TGTGCCAGTAGTTTCGCGGGAGAAGGGTCCTACGAGCAGTACTTC. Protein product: CASSFAGEGSYEQYF.

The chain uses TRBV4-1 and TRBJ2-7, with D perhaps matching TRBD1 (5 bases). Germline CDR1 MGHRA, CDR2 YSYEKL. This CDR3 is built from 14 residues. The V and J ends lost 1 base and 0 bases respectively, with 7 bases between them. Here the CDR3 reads CASSQGQGSYEQYF. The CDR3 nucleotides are TGCGCCAGCAGCCAAGGGCAGGGCTCCTACGAGCAGTACTTC.

CDR3 loop: CASSDWGTTNTGELFF. DNA for the CDR3: TGTGCCAGCAGTGATTGGGGGACTACTAACACCGGGGAGCTGTTTTTT. The V gene is TRBV25-1, the J gene TRBJ2-2, with 7 bases identical to TRBD2. Germline lookup yields CDR1 MGHDK and CDR2 SYGVNS. This CDR3 has 16 residues. With V trimmed by 3 bases and J by 2 bases, 6 bases remained unmatched.

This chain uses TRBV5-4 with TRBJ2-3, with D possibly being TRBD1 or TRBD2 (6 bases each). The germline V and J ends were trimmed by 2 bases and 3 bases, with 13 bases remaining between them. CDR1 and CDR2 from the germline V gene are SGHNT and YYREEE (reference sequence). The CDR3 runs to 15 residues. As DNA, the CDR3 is TGTGCCAGCAGCTTCAAGGGGGGTTTGACAGATACGCAGTATTTT. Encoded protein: CASSFKGGLTDTQYF.

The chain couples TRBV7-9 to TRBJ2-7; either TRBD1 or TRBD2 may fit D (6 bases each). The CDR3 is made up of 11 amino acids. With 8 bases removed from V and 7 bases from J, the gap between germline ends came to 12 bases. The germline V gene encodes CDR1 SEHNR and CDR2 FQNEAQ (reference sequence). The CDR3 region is CASSRGGEQYF. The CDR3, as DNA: TGTGCCAGCTCCCGAGGGGGGGAGCAGTACTTC.

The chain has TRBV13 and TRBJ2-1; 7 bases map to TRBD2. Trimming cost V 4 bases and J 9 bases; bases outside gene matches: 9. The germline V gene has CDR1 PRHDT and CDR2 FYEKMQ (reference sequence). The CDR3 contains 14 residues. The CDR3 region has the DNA TGTGCCAGCAGCTCCAAAAGTTGGACTAGTGAGCAGTTCTTC. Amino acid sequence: CASSSKSWTSEQFF.

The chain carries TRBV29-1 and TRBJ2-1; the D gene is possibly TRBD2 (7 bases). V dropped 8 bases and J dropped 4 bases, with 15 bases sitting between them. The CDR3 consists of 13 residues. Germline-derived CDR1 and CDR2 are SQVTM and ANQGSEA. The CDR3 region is CSTTGGGYNEQFF. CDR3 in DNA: TGCAGCACCACGGGGGGCGGATACAATGAGCAGTTCTTC.

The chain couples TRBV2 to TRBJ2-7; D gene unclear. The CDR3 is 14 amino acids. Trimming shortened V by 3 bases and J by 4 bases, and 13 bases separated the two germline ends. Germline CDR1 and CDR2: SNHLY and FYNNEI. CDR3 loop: CASSDQVAKYEQYF. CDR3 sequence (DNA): TGTGCCAGCAGTGATCAGGTGGCAAAGTACGAGCAGTACTTC.

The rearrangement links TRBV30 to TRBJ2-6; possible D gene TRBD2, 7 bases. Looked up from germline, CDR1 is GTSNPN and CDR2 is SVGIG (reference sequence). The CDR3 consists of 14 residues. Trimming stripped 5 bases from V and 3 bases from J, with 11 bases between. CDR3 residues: CAWAGAFGANVLTF. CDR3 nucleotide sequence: TGTGCCTGGGCGGGGGCCTTTGGGGCCAACGTCCTGACTTTC.

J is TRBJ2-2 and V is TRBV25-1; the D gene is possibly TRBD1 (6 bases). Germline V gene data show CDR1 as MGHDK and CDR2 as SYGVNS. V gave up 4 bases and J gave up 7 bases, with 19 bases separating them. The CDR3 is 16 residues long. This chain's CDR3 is CASSVGGARGFGELFF. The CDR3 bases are TGTGCCAGCAGTGTTGGGGGCGCCCGGGGTTTCGGGGAGCTGTTTTTT.

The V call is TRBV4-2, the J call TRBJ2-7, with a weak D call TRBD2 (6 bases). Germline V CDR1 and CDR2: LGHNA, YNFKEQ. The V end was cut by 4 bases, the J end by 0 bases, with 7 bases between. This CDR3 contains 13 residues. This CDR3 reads CASSPGLSYEQYF. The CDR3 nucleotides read TGTGCCAGCAGCCCGGGACTCTCCTACGAGCAGTACTTC.

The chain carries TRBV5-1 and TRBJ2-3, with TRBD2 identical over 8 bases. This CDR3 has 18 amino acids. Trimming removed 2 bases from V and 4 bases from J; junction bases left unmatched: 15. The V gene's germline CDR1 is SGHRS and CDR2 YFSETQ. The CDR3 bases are TGCGCCAGCAGCTTCACAACTAGCGGAGGGGCGACGGCAGATACGCAGTATTTT. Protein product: CASSFTTSGGATADTQYF.